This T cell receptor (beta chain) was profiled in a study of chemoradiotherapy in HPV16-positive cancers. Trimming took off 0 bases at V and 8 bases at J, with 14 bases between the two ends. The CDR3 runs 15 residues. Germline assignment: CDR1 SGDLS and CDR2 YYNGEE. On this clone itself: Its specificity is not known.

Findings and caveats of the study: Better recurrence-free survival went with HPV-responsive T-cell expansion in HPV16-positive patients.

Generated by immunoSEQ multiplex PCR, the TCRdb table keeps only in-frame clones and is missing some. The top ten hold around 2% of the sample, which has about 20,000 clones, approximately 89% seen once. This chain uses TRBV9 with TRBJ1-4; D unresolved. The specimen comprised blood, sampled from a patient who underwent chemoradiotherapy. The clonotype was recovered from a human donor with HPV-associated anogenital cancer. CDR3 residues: CASSVDAVLNEKLFF. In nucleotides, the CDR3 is TGTGCCAGCAGCGTAGATGCAGTCTTAAACGAAAAACTGTTTTTT. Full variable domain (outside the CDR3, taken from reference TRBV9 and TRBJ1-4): DSGVTQTPKHLITATGQRVTLRCSPRSGDLSVYWYQQSLDQGLQFLIQYYNGEERAKGNILERFSAQQFPDLHSELNLSSLELGDSALYFCASSVDAVLNEKLFFGSGTQLSVL.